This TCR beta chain was captured by sequencing in a study of cytomegalovirus exposure and HLA in healthy donors. In the PCR, 60 Vbeta and 13 Jbeta primers were used. The repertoire was sequenced with immunoSEQ multiplex PCR; TCRdb's copy has only in-frame clones and lacks some. This sample yields 150,000 to 200,000 clones, of which about 71% are seen a single time; 2.8% belongs to the top ten. As for this clone: Its matching antigen is unknown.

The CDR3 length is 12 residues. Per germline, CDR1 SQVTM and CDR2 ANQGSEA. Trimming shortened V by 7 bases and J by 1 base, and 10 bases separated the two germline ends. General observations from the study: As confirmed in vitro, three CMV-associated chains were specific for CMV antigens.

The rearrangement links TRBV29-1 to TRBJ1-1; D is undetermined. The sample comprised PBMCs. The sequence was obtained from a woman aged 25 to 39 in good health and CMV-seronegative. Here the CDR3 DNA reads TGCAGCGCATACACGGGGAACACTGAAGCTTTCTTT. The encoded protein is CSAYTGNTEAFF.